This entry lists 13 T cell receptor beta chains sequenced from one sample in a study of blood T cell repertoires in COVID-19. Only in-frame clones appear in the TCRdb table, and some are missing; sequencing was by immunoSEQ multiplex PCR. This sample has fewer than 50,000 clones, with around 80% found just once. The sequenced sample consisted of peripheral blood. All receptors derive from an older man with acute or convalescent COVID-19.

This sequence joins TRBV12-3 or TRBV12-4 and TRBJ2-3, with 7 bases that match TRBD2. V lost 5 bases, J lost 10 bases, and 6 bases stayed unmatched. The CDR3 loop spans 12 amino acids. CDR3 DNA sequence: TGTGCCAGCAGTCCCGGACTAGGCGCGCAGTATTTT. Its translation: CASSPGLGAQYF.

This clone was counted once. The rearrangement uses TRBV3-1 (or the pseudogene TRBV3-2) and TRBJ1-5; no clear D. Germline V CDR1 and CDR2: LGHDT, YNNKEL (reference sequence). Trimming pared 8 bases from V and 0 bases from J, leaving 14 bases between. There are 15 residues in the CDR3. The CDR3 DNA sequence: TGTGCCAGCTCCCCGTCGGACTATAGCAATCAGCCCCAGCATTTT. This codes for CASSPSDYSNQPQHF.

CDR3 amino acids: CASSFFRYSNQPQHF. The DNA for the CDR3 is TGTGCCAGCAGCTTCTTCCGTTATAGCAATCAGCCCCAGCATTTT. The gene calls are TRBV7-3 and TRBJ1-5; no definite D call. Looked up from germline, CDR1 is SGHTA and CDR2 is FQGTGA. The CDR3 consists of 15 residues. V lost 3 bases and J lost 0, with 9 bases in between.

The chain joins TRBV27 to TRBJ1-5; maybe TRBD1 (6 bases). Germline values: CDR1 MNHEY, CDR2 SMNVEV (reference sequence). V lost 5 bases, J lost 5 bases, and 10 bases lay in between. The CDR3 is 13 amino acids. CDR3 DNA sequence: TGTGCCAGCAGTCTCTACAGGGATCAGCCCCAGCATTTT. This codes for CASSLYRDQPQHF.

V gene TRBV18 combines with J gene TRBJ1-3, with 9 bases that match TRBD1. V was clipped by 3 bases and J by 2 bases; unmatched bases: 2. The germline V gene has CDR1 KGHSH and CDR2 LQKENI. The CDR3 covers 15 residues. CDR3 protein: CASSPRQGAGNTIYF. Here the CDR3 DNA reads TGTGCCAGCTCACCGAGACAGGGGGCTGGAAACACCATATATTTT.

The chain has TRBV18 and TRBJ1-5; a possible D gene is TRBD1 (6 bases). The germline V and J ends were trimmed by 2 bases and 4 bases, with 6 bases remaining between them. The CDR3 has 13 amino acids. The germline CDR1 and CDR2 sequences are KGHSH and LQKENI. The CDR3 DNA follows: TGTGCCAGCTCACCAAGGGGGAATCAGCCCCAGCATTTT. Residues: CASSPRGNQPQHF. The full variable domain, in which reference TRBV18 and TRBJ1-5 provide the parts outside the CDR3, is NAGVMQNPRHLVRRRGQEARLRCSPMKGHSHVYWYRQLPEEGLKFMVYLQKENIIDESGMPKERFSAEFPKEGPSILRIQQVVRGDSAAYFCASSPRGNQPQHFGDGTRLSIL.

The gene calls are TRBV6-5 and TRBJ1-1; D perhaps matches TRBD1 (5 bases). The CDR3 length is 15 residues. The germline CDR1 and CDR2 sequences are MNHEY and SVGAGI. The CDR3 DNA sequence: TGTTCCTCGTTCGGGGGGGTAGTCATGAACACTGAAGCTTTCTTT. Translated, it gives CSSFGGVVMNTEAFF.

The chain employs TRBV7-6 and TRBJ2-2; 10 bases map to TRBD1. CDR1 SGHVS and CDR2 FNYEAQ come from the germline V gene. Losses at the gene ends were 3 bases for V and 5 bases for J; bases not matched to a gene: 9. This CDR3 spans 17 amino acids. The CDR3 spells CASSLRSGTGDTGELFF. The CDR3 region has the DNA TGTGCCAGCAGCTTGAGATCCGGGACAGGGGATACCGGGGAGCTGTTTTTT.

J is TRBJ2-7 and V is TRBV27, with TRBD1 matching over 10 bases. J was trimmed by 6 bases and V by 3 bases; bases with no gene match: 14. Per germline, CDR1 MNHEY and CDR2 SMNVEV (reference sequence). The length of the CDR3 is 17 residues. CDR3 loop: CASSFGRPETGGAEQYF. The CDR3 nucleotides are TGTGCCAGCAGTTTTGGCCGTCCGGAGACAGGGGGCGCCGAGCAGTACTTC.

The gene calls are TRBV20-1 and TRBJ2-7; D is possibly TRBD1 (6 bases). This CDR3 spans 11 amino acids. Germline V gene lookup returns CDR1 DFQATT and CDR2 SNEGSKA (reference sequence). The germline V and J ends were trimmed by 4 bases and 4 bases, with 8 bases remaining between them. This CDR3 is CSAIRGYEQYF. The CDR3 nucleotides read TGCAGTGCTATCAGGGGTTACGAGCAGTACTTC.

Regarding this clone: A junction end diverges from the germline sequence, so it may reflect a read error. This chain joins TRBV19 and TRBJ2-7; TRBD1 agrees at 9 bases. From germline, CDR1 is LNHDA and CDR2 SQIVND (reference sequence). The CDR3 consists of 15 residues. Written as DNA, the CDR3 is TGTGCCAGTAGTATGGGGACAGGGTTCTCCAACGAGCAGTACTTC. Protein product: CASSMGTGFSNEQYF.

The chain uses TRBV20-1 and TRBJ1-4; TRBD1 might be the D (5 bases). Per germline, CDR1 DFQATT and CDR2 SNEGSKA (reference sequence). The CDR3 extends over 11 amino acids. The CDR3 is CCGGDNEKLFF. For the CDR3, the DNA is TGCTGCGGAGGGGATAATGAAAAACTGTTTTTT.

The gene calls are TRBV6-5 and TRBJ1-5, with 10 bases aligning to TRBD1. Germline CDR1 reads MNHEY; CDR2 reads SVGAGI. Trimming took 6 bases from V and 3 from J; bases not matched to a gene: 5. The CDR3 covers 15 residues. The CDR3 bases are TGTGCCAGCAGACGACAGGGGGCTAACAATCAGCCCCAGCATTTT. Translating gives CASRRQGANNQPQHF.